Listed below are T cell receptor beta chains from one sample, sequenced in a study of blood T cell repertoires in COVID-19. Here immunoSEQ multiplex PCR was the method, and the copy in TCRdb shows in-frame clones only, minus some. The repertoire consists of about 180,000 clones, with about 80% occurring once and the leading ten covering approximately 15%. The specimen was PBMCs or T cells enriched from blood (not recorded which). These receptors all come from a man aged 55 to 70 who had been exposed to COVID-19. The CDR3 runs from the conserved cysteine through the conserved F or W. D genes are given only for firm matches. Size tells how often a clone was seen (once, few, many) or the class of an expanded clone, and some rows leave it out.

d_call | j_call | v_call | clone_size | cdr3_aa | cdr3_nt
NA | TRBJ2-1 | TRBV15 | NA | CATSRDLRGHNEQFF | TGTGCCACCAGCAGAGATCTCCGCGGGCACAATGAGCAGTTCTTC
NA | TRBJ1-5 | TRBV5-4 | NA | CASSLGGWNQPQHF | TGTGCCAGCAGCTTAGGGGGTTGGAATCAGCCCCAGCATTTT
TRBD1 | TRBJ1-4 | TRBV2 | NA | CASTLPRQGRKLFF | TGTGCCAGCACCCTCCCCCGACAGGGGAGAAAACTGTTTTTT
TRBD1 | TRBJ1-2 | TRBV7-6 | NA | CASSLGTGEGNYGYTF | TGTGCCAGCAGCCTGGGGACAGGGGAGGGAAACTATGGCTACACCTTC
TRBD1 | TRBJ1-5 | TRBV27 | NA | CASSLPGTGYLQPQHF | TGTGCCAGCAGTTTGCCCGGGACAGGGTATCTTCAGCCCCAGCATTTT
TRBD1 | TRBJ1-3 | TRBV7-8 | NA | CASSLPGQGEGGNTIYF | TGTGCCAGCAGCTTACCCGGACAGGGTGAGGGAGGAAACACCATATATTTT
NA | TRBJ1-1 | TRBV15 | NA | CATSSAGENTEAFF | TGTGCCACCAGCAGTGCCGGAGAGAACACTGAAGCTTTCTTT
TRBD1 | TRBJ2-7 | TRBV27 | NA | CASSPSRTGGYEQYF | TGTGCCAGCAGTCCCTCCCGGACAGGCGGATACGAGCAGTACTTC
NA | TRBJ2-6 | TRBV12-1 | NA | CASSSIEYYAKPNSGANVLTF | TGTGCCAGCAGCTCGATTGAATACTATGCAAAACCTAACTCTGGGGCCAACGTCCTGACTTTC
TRBD1 | TRBJ1-5 | TRBV7-2 | NA | CASTMTGSGQPQHF | TGTGCCAGCACCATGACAGGGTCGGGGCAGCCCCAGCATTTT
NA | TRBJ2-1 | TRBV5-4 | NA | CASSITTNEQFF | TGTGCCAGCAGCATTACAACCAATGAGCAGTTCTTC
NA | TRBJ1-5 | TRBV5-1 | once | CASSLAGVEGQPQHF | TGCGCCAGCAGCTTGGCCGGGGTTGAGGGACAGCCCCAGCATTTT
NA | TRBJ2-3 | TRBV30 | NA | CAGKGGRTDTQYF | TGTGCCGGGAAGGGGGGGCGAACAGATACGCAGTATTTT
TRBD1 | TRBJ1-5 | TRBV6-5 | NA | CASSRQGGNQPQHF | TGTGCCAGCAGTCGACAGGGCGGCAATCAGCCCCAGCATTTT